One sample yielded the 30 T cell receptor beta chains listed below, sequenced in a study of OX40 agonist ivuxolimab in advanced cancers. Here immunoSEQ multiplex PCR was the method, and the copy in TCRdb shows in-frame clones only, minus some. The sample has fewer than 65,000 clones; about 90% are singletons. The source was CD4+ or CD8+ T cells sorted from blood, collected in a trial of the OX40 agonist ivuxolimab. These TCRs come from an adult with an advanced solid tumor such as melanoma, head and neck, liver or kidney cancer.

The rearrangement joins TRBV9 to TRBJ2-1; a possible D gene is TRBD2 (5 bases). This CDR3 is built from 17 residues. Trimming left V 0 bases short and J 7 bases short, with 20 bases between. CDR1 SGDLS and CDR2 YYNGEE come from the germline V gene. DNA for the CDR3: TGTGCCAGCAGCGTAGCTCGTAGTAGCGCTCTGGGGAATGAGCAGTTCTTC. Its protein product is CASSVARSSALGNEQFF.

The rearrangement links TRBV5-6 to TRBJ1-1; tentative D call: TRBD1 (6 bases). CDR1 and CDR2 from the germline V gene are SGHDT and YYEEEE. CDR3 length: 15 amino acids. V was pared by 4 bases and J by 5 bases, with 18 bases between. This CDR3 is CASSPEGVAGTEAFF. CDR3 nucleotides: TGTGCCAGCAGCCCAGAGGGGGTCGCGGGAACTGAAGCTTTCTTT.

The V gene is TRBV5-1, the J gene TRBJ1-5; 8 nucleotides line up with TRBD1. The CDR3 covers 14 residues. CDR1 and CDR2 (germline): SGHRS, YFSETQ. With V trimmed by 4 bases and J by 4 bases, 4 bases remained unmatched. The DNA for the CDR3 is TGCGCCAGCAGCATAGGACAGGGAAATCAGCCCCAGCATTTT. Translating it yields CASSIGQGNQPQHF.

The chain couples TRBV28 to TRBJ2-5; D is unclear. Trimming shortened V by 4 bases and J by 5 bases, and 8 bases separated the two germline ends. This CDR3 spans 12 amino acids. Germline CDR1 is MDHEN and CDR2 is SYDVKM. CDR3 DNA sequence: TGTGCCAGCAGTTCCGGGCCCGAGACCCAGTACTTC. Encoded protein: CASSSGPETQYF.

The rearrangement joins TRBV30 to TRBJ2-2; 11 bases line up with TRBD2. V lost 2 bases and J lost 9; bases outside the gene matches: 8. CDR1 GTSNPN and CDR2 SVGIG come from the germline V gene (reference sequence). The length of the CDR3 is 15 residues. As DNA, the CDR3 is TGTGCCTGGAGTTTTACCGGGACTAGCGGTCGGGAGCTGTTTTTT. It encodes CAWSFTGTSGRELFF.

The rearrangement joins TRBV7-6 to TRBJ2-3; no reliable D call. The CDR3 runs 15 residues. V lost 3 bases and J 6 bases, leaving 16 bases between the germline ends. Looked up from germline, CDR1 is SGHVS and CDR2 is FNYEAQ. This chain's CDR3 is CASSFGPSAVDTQYF. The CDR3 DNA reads TGTGCCAGCAGCTTTGGACCCAGTGCCGTCGATACGCAGTATTTT. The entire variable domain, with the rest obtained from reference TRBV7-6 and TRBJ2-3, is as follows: GAGVSQSPRYKVTKRGQDVALRCDPISGHVSLYWYRQALGQGPEFLTYFNYEAQQDKSGLPNDRFSAERPEGSISTLTIQRTEQRDSAMYRCASSFGPSAVDTQYFGPGTRLTVL.

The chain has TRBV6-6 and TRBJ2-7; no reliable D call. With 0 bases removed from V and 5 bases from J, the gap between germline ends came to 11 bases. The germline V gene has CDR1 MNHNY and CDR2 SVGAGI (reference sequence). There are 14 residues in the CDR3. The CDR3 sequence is CASSYSRNLNEQYF. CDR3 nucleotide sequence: TGTGCCAGCAGTTACTCGAGGAATCTAAACGAGCAGTACTTC.

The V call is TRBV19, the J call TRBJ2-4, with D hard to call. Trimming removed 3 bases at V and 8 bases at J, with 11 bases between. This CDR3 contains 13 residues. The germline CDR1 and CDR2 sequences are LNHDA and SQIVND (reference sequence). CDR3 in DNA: TGTGCCAGTAGTATTGCTCAGGCTTACATTCAGTACTTC. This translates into CASSIAQAYIQYF.

The CDR3 DNA sequence: TGTGCCAGCACCAGACTAGTGGCCGGGGAGCTGTTTTTT. It is translated as CASTRLVAGELFF. This rearrangement joins TRBV2 to TRBJ2-2, with D maybe TRBD2 (6 bases). The CDR3 extends over 13 amino acids. Germline loops: CDR1 SNHLY, CDR2 FYNNEI. Deletions cut 7 bases from V and 6 bases from J, with 12 bases between.

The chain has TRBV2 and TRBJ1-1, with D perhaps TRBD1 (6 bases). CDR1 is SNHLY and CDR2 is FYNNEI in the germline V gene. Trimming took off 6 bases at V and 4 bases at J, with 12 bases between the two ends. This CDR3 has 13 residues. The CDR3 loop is CASRDTGRTEAFF. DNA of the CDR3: TGTGCCAGCAGGGATACAGGGCGCACTGAAGCTTTCTTT.

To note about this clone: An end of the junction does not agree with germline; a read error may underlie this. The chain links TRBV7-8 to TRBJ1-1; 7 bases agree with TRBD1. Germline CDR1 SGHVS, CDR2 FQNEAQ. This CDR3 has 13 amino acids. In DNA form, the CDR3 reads TGTGCCAGCAGGTTAGACAGGGTCACTGAAGCTTTCTTT. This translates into CASRLDRVTEAFF.

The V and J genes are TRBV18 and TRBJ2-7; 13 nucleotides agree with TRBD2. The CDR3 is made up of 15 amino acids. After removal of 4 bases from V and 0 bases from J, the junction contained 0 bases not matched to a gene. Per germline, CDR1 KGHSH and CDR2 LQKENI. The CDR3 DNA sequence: TGTGCCAGCTCACGGACTAGCGGGAGCTCCTACGAGCAGTACTTC. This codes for CASSRTSGSSYEQYF. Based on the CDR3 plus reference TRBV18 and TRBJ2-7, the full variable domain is NAGVMQNPRHLVRRRGQEARLRCSPMKGHSHVYWYRQLPEEGLKFMVYLQKENIIDESGMPKERFSAEFPKEGPSILRIQQVVRGDSAAYFCASSRTSGSSYEQYFGPGTRLTVT.

In DNA, the CDR3 is TGTGCCAGCAGACCTACAGGGGGCTATGGCTACACCTTC. The encoded protein is CASRPTGGYGYTF. The chain uses TRBV6-5 and TRBJ1-2; 8 bases match TRBD1. Germline V gene sequence: CDR1 MNHEY, CDR2 SVGAGI. CDR3 length: 13 residues. J lost 4 bases, V lost 6 bases, and 4 bases had no gene match.

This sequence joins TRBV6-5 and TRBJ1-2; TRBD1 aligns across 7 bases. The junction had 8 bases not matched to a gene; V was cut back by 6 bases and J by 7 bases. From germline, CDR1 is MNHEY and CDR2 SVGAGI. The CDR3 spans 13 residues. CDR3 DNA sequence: TGTGCCAGCAGCGAAATGACAGGGTTTGGCTACACCTTC. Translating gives CASSEMTGFGYTF.

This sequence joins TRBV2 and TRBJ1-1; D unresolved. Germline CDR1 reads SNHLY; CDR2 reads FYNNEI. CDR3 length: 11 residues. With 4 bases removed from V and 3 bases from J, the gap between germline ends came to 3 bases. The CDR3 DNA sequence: TGTGCCAGCAGTGCTTACACTGAAGCTTTCTTT. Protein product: CASSAYTEAFF.

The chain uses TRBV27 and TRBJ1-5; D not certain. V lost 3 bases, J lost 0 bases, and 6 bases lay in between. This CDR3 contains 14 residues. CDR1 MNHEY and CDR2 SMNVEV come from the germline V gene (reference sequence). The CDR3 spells CASSFRGSNQPQHF. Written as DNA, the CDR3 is TGTGCCAGCAGTTTTCGGGGTAGCAATCAGCCCCAGCATTTT.

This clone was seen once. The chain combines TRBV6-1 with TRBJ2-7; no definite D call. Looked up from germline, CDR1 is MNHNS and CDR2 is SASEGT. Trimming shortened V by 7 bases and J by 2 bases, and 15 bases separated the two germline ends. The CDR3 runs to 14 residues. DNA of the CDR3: TGTGCCAGCACAGGTTTGGGCAGCACCTACGAGCAGTACTTC. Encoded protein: CASTGLGSTYEQYF.

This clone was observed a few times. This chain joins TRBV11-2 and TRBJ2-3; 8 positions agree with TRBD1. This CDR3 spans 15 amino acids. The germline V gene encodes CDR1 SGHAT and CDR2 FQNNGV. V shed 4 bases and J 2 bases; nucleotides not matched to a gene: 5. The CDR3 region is CASSSWTGHTDTQYF. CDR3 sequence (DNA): TGTGCCAGCAGCTCATGGACAGGGCACACAGATACGCAGTATTTT.

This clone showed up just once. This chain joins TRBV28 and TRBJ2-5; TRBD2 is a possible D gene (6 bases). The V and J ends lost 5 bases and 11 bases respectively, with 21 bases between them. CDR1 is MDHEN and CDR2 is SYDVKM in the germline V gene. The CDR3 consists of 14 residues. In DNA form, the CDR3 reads TGTGCCAGCAGTCCTAGCGACGTAACACGAGAGCAGTACTTC. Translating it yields CASSPSDVTREQYF.

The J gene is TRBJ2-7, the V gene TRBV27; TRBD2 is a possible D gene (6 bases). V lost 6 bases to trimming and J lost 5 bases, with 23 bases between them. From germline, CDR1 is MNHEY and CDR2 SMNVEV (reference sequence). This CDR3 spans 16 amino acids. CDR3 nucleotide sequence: TGTGCCAGCAGAGGAGGGTACAGGCCCCATTTAGACGAGCAGTACTTC. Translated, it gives CASRGGYRPHLDEQYF.

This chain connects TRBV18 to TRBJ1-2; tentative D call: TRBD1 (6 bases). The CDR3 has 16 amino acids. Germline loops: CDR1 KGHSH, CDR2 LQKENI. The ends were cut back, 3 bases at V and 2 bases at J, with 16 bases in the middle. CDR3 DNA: TGTGCCAGCTCACCGATAGACCCGGGGGCAAACTATGGCTACACCTTC. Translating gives CASSPIDPGANYGYTF.

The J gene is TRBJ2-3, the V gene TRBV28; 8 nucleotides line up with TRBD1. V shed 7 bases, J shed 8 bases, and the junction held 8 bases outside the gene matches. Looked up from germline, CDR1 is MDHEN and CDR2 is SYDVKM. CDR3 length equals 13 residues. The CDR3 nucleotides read TGTGCCAGCACCACCACAGGGGGGATTACGCAGTATTTT. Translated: CASTTTGGITQYF. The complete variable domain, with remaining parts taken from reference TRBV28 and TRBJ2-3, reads DVKVTQSSRYLVKRTGEKVFLECVQDMDHENMFWYRQDPGLGLRLIYFSYDVKMKEKGDIPEGYSVSREKKERFSLILESASTNQTSMYLCASTTTGGITQYFGPGTRLTVL.

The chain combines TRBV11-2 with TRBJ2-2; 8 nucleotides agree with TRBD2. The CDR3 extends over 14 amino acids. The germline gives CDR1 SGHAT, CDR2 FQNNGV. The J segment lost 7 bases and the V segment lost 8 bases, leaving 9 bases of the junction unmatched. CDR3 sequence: CASWEREWGGELFF. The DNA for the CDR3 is TGTGCCAGCTGGGAGCGGGAGTGGGGCGGGGAGCTGTTTTTT.

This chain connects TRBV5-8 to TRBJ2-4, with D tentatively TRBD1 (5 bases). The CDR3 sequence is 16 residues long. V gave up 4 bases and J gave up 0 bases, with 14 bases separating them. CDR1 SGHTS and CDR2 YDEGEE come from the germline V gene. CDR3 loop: CASSGGQGKAKNIQYF. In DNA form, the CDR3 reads TGTGCCAGCAGCGGTGGACAAGGGAAAGCCAAAAACATTCAGTACTTC.

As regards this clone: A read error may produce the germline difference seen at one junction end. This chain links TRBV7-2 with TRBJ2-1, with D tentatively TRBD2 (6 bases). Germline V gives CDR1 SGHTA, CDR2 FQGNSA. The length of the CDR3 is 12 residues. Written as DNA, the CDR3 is TGTGTCAGCGGGCACCCTAACAATGAGCAGTTCTTC. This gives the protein CVSGHPNNEQFF. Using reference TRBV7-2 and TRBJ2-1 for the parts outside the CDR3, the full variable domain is GAGVSQSPSNKVTEKGKDVELRCDPISGHTALYWYRQSLGQGLEFLIYFQGNSAPDKSGLPSDRFSAERTGGSVSTLTIQRTQQEDSAVYLCVSGHPNNEQFFGPGTRLTVL.

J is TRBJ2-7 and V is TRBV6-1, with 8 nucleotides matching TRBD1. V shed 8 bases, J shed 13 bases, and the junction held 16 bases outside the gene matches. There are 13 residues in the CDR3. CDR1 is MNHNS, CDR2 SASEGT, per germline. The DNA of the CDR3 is TGTGCCAGCTCCGAGACTAGGACAGGGTTCCCCTACTTC. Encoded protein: CASSETRTGFPYF.

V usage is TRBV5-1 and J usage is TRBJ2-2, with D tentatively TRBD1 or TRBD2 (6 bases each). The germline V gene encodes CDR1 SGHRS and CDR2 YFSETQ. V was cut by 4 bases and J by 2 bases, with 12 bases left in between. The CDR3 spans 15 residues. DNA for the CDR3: TGCGCCAGCAGCCGCGGGACATTCAACACCGGGGAGCTGTTTTTT. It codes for CASSRGTFNTGELFF.

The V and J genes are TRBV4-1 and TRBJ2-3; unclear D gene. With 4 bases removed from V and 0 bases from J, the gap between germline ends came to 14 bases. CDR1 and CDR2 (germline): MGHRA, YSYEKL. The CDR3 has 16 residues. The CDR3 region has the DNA TGCGCCAGCAGCCCCCTTTTCGGTTTGAGCACAGATACGCAGTATTTT. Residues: CASSPLFGLSTDTQYF.

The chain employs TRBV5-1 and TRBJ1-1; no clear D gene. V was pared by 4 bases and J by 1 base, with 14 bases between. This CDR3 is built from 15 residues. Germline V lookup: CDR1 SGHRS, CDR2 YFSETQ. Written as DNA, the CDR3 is TGCGCCAGCAGCCCCGGGCTCTACGCGAACACTGAAGCTTTCTTT. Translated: CASSPGLYANTEAFF.

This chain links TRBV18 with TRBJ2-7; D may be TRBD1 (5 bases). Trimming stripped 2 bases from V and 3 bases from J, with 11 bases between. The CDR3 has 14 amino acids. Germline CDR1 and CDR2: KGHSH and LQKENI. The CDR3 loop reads CASSPLGVSYEQYF. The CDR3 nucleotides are TGTGCCAGCTCACCATTAGGGGTTAGCTACGAGCAGTACTTC.